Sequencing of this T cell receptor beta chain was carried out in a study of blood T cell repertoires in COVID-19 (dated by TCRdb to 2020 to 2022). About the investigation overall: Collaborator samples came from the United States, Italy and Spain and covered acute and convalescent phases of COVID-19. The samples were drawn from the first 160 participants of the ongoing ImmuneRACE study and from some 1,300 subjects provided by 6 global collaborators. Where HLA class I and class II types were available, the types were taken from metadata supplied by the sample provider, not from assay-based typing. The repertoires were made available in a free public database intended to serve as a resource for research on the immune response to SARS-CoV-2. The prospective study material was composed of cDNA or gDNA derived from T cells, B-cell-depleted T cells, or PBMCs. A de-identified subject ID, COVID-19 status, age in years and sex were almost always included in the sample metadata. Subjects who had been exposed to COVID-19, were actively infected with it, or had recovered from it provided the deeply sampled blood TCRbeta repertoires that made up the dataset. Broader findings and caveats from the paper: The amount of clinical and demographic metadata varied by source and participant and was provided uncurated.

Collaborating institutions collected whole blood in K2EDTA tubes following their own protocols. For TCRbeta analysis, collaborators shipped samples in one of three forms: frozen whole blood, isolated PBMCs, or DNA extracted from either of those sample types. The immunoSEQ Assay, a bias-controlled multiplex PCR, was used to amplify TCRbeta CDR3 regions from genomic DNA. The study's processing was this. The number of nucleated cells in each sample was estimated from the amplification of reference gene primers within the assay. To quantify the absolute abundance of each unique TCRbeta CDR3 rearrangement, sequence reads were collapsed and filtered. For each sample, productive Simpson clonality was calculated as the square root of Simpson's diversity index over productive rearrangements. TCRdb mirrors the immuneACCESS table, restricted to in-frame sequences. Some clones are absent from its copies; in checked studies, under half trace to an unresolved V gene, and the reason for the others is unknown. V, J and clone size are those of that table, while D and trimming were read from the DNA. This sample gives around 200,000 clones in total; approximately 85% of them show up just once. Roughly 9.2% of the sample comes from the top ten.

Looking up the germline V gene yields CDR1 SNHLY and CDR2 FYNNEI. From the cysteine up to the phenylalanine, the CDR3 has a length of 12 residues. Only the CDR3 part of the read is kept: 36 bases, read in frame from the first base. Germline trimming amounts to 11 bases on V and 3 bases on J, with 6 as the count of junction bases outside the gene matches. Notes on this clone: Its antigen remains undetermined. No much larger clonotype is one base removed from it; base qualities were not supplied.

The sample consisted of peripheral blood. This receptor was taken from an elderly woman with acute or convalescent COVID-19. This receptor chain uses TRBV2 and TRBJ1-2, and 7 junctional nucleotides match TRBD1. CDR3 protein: CAVDRAHYGYTF. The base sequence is TGTGCCGTAGACAGGGCTCACTATGGCTACACCTTC.